This entry describes one T cell receptor beta chain. Germline CDR1 and CDR2: MDHEN and SYDVKM. The CDR3 length is 13 residues. The data derive from a study of cytomegalovirus exposure and HLA in healthy donors. The PCR made use of 60 Vbeta and 13 Jbeta primers. Per the original data handling: The count from a later analysis was 65 million to 90 million unique TCR beta chains, 9 million to 12 million of them shared. Only in-frame clones appear in the TCRdb table, and some are missing; sequencing was by immunoSEQ multiplex PCR. V, J and clone size were drawn from that table, and D and trimming were deduced from the DNA. Of 100,000 or so clones listed, more than 65% are singletons.

V gene TRBV28 combines with J gene TRBJ2-5, with TRBD1 matching over 7 bases. The better agreement between TRBJ2-7 and the DNA end casts doubt on the J call. This receptor was obtained from a middle-aged man in good health and CMV-seropositive. Sequenced input: PBMCs. CDR3: CASNLLTGDEQYF. CDR3 nucleotide sequence: TGTGCCAGCAACCTACTCACAGGGGACGAGCAGTACTTC.